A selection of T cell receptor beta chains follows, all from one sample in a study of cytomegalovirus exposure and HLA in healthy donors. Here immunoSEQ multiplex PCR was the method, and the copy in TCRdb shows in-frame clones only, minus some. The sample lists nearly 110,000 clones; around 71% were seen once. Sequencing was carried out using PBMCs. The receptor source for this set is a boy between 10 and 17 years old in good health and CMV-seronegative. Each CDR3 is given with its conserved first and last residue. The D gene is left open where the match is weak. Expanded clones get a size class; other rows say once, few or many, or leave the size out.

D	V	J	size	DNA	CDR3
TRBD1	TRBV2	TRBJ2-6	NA	TGTGCCAGCAGAGCCAGACAGGGGAAAGTGGCCAACGTCCTGACTTTC	CASRARQGKVANVLTF
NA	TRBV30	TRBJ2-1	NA	TGTGCCTGGAGTGCCGCCCTAGTGGGGCTTCGTGAGCAGTTCTTC	CAWSAALVGLREQFF
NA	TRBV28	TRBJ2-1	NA	TGTGCCAGCAGTTTTAGTTGGGGGGACAATGAGCAGTTCTTC	CASSFSWGDNEQFF
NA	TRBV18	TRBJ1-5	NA	TGTGCCAGCTCAGAGGGTGGACAGCCCCAGCATTTT	CASSEGGQPQHF
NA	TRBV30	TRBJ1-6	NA	TGTGCCTGGAGTGTAGGGGCAGTTAATTCACCCCTCCACTTT	CAWSVGAVNSPLHF
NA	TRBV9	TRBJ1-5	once	TGTGCCAGCAGCGTTACAGGCAATCAGCCCCAGCATTTT	CASSVTGNQPQHF
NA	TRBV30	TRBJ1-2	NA	TGTGCCTGGAGTGTCGGGATAAAAGCTAACTATGGCTACACCTTC	CAWSVGIKANYGYTF
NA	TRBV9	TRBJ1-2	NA	TGTGCCAGCAGCGTAGACTTAGCCTCCTATGGCTACACCTTC	CASSVDLASYGYTF
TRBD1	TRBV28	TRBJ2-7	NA	TGTGCCAGCAGTATACCGGGACAGTCCTACGAGCAGTACTTC	CASSIPGQSYEQYF
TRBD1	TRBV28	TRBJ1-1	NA	TGTGCCAGCAGCTCGGGACAGACGAACACTGAAGCTTTCTTT	CASSSGQTNTEAFF
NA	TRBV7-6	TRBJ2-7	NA	TGTGCCAGCAGCTTAAACCTAGTAGGGGGTTACGAGCAGTACTTC	CASSLNLVGGYEQYF
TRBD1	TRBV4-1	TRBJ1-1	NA	TGCGCCAGCAGCTACCGGGACAGGGGGCTTTACACTGAAGCTTTCTTT	CASSYRDRGLYTEAFF
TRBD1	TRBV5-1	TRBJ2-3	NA	TGCGCCAGCAGGGGGACAGTCATCACAGATACGCAGTATTTT	CASRGTVITDTQYF
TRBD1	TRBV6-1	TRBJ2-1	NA	TGTGCCAGCACCCATCGGACAGGGGGGTACAATGAGCAGTTCTTC	CASTHRTGGYNEQFF